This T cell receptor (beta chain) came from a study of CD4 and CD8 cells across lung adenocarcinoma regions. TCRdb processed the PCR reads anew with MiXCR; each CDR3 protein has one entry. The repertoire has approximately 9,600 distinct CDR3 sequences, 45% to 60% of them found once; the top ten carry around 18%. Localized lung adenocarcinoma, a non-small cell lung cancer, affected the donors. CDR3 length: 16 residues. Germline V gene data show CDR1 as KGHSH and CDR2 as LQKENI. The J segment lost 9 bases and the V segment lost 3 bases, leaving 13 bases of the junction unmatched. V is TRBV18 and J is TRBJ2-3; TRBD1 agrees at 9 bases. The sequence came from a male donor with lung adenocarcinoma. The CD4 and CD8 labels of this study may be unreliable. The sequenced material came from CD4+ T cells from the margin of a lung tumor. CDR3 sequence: CASSPRQGEDKGTQYF. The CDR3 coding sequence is TGTGCCAGCTCACCCCGACAGGGGGAGGACAAAGGGACGCAGTATTTT.